Below, one TCR beta chain is given with its context. This specimen belongs to a study of T cell responses to AZD1222 COVID-19 vaccine. CDR1 SNHLY and CDR2 FYNNEI come from the germline V gene. The CDR3 has 15 residues. Between the trimmed V and J ends, which lost 7 bases and 0 bases, there was a span of 13 bases. Profiling relied on immunoSEQ multiplex PCR, and the TCRdb table lists in-frame clones only, not all of them. The data hold roughly 72,000 clones, with approximately 90% observed a single time. This specimen consisted of peripheral blood, obtained 28 days after the second dose of the MenACWY control vaccine. The clonotype originates from an adult who received the MenACWY meningococcal vaccine as a control. V is TRBV2 and J is TRBJ1-5, with D perhaps TRBD1 (6 bases). This chain's CDR3 is CASMGAKNSNQPQHF. The CDR3, as DNA: TGTGCCAGCATGGGGGCCAAGAATAGCAATCAGCCCCAGCATTTT.